These 25 T cell receptor beta chains were all obtained from the same sample, sequenced in a study of T cells expressing NK-cell markers. TCRdb reprocessed the 5' RACE reads, with one entry per CDR3 protein and no DNA. This sample's table has about half a million distinct CDR3 sequences. Source material: blood T cells: a sorted CD56 or NKG2C T cell subset, CD4+ or CD8+ T cells, or bulk PBMC T cells (not recorded which). The receptors shown here come from a woman between 45 and 60 years old in good health.

The CDR3: CKGQEGDTQYF. The genes are TRBV20-1 and TRBJ2-3; as DNA is missing, the TRBD1 call by TCRdb cannot be tested. The CDR3 has 11 residues. The germline V gene encodes CDR1 DFQATT and CDR2 SNEGSKA (reference sequence).

The V gene is TRBV5-1, the J gene TRBJ2-1; no DNA is available, so the TRBD2 call from TCRdb remains unchecked. Germline V gene data show CDR1 as SGHRS and CDR2 as YFSETQ. The CDR3 sequence is 18 residues long. The CDR3 spells CASSPNLAGDFVGNEQFF.

This chain uses TRBV5-6 with TRBJ1-1. This CDR3 is 14 amino acids long. Germline V gene sequence: CDR1 SGHDT, CDR2 YYEEEE. This CDR3 is CASSWKARNTEAFF.

This sequence joins TRBV9 and TRBJ2-2; the TRBD2 assignment by TCRdb is unverifiable without DNA. This CDR3 has 18 amino acids. CDR1 is SGDLS and CDR2 is YYNGEE in the germline V gene. The CDR3 loop is CASSVGSGRARDTGELFF.

The chain joins TRBV20-1 to TRBJ2-1; TCRdb calls TRBD2, which cannot be checked without DNA. The germline V gene has CDR1 DFQATT and CDR2 SNEGSKA (reference sequence). The CDR3 has 15 amino acids. CDR3: CSAQVASGIYNEQFF.

The chain links TRBV9 to TRBJ2-1; TCRdb returns TRBD2, unconfirmable since there is no DNA. From germline, CDR1 is SGDLS and CDR2 YYNGEE. This CDR3 comprises 14 residues. CDR3 in amino acids: CASSVAAAWNEQFF. Supplemented by reference TRBV9 and TRBJ2-1, the full variable domain reads DSGVTQTPKHLITATGQRVTLRCSPRSGDLSVYWYQQSLDQGLQFLIQYYNGEERAKGNILERFSAQQFPDLHSELNLSSLELGDSALYFCASSVAAAWNEQFFGPGTRLTVL.

V gene TRBV28 combines with J gene TRBJ1-2; as DNA is missing, the TRBD1 call by TCRdb cannot be tested. This CDR3 has 15 residues. Looked up from germline, CDR1 is MDHEN and CDR2 is SYDVKM. The CDR3 loop reads CATATTPGGAFGYTF.

V gene TRBV5-1 combines with J gene TRBJ2-6; checking the TCRdb D call of TRBD1 is not possible without DNA. The CDR3 runs to 18 residues. Germline-derived CDR1 and CDR2 are SGHRS and YFSETQ. CDR3 sequence: CASSPDSPASSGANVLTF.

V usage is TRBV7-9 and J usage is TRBJ1-6. Per germline, CDR1 SEHNR and CDR2 FQNEAQ (reference sequence). This CDR3 region has 14 residues. This CDR3 reads CASSSSLTNSPLHF.

The rearrangement uses TRBV10-2 and TRBJ2-3; no DNA is available, so the TRBD2 call from TCRdb remains unchecked. The CDR3 has 17 residues. The V gene's germline CDR1 is WSHSY and CDR2 SAAADI. The CDR3 is CASSLQERFLFTDTQYF.

The chain links TRBV12-3 or TRBV12-4 to TRBJ2-1; the TCRdb call, TRBD2, lacks DNA for checking. The CDR3 covers 15 residues. The CDR3 reads CATGRTSGRNNEQFF.

This sequence joins TRBV12-3 or TRBV12-4 and TRBJ2-1; as DNA is missing, the TRBD2 call by TCRdb cannot be tested. This CDR3 spans 13 amino acids. CDR3 residues: CASRAPPGRPPLF.

The chain combines TRBV3-1 with TRBJ1-6. The CDR3 extends over 12 amino acids. CDR1 is LGHDT, CDR2 YNNKEL, per germline (reference sequence). This CDR3 is CASSRYNSPLHF. Variable domain in full (rest from reference TRBV3-1 and TRBJ1-6): DTAVSQTPKYLVTQMGNDKSIKCEQNLGHDTMYWYKQDSKKFLKIMFSYNNKELIINETVPNRFSPKSPDKAHLNLHINSLELGDSAVYFCASSRYNSPLHFGNGTRLTVT.

The chain is built from TRBV12-3 or TRBV12-4 and TRBJ2-6. The CDR3 contains 17 residues. This CDR3 is CASSLSAQGAGANVLTF.

The chain links TRBV14 to TRBJ2-1; TCRdb's assignment of TRBD2 cannot be checked, as there is no DNA. CDR1 is SGHDN and CDR2 is FVKESK in the germline V gene. CDR3 length: 15 amino acids. CDR3 in amino acids: CASRGTSGVYNEQFF.

The chain joins TRBV20-1 to TRBJ2-1; absent DNA, TCRdb's TRBD2 call cannot be checked. The CDR3 totals 18 residues. Germline V lookup: CDR1 DFQATT, CDR2 SNEGSKA (reference sequence). The CDR3 protein is CSARDSGTSGRANNEQFF.

The V gene is TRBV5-6, the J gene TRBJ2-1. There are 13 residues in the CDR3. Germline-derived CDR1 and CDR2 are SGHDT and YYEEEE. CDR3 sequence reads: CASSSTFYNEQFF. Complete variable domain (other parts from reference TRBV5-6 and TRBJ2-1): DAGVTQSPTHLIKTRGQQVTLRCSPKSGHDTVSWYQQALGQGPQFIFQYYEEEERQRGNFPDRFSGHQFPNYSSELNVNALLLGDSALYLCASSSTFYNEQFFGPGTRLTVL.

This chain links TRBV6-2 or TRBV6-3 with TRBJ2-2; TCRdb gives TRBD2 as the D gene, but with no DNA this cannot be confirmed. Germline V gene lookup returns CDR1 MNHEY and CDR2 SVGEGT. The CDR3 extends over 18 amino acids. CDR3 protein: CASRRSGSSSGRTGELFF.

The chain employs TRBV12-3 or TRBV12-4 and TRBJ2-1; TCRdb's D call of TRBD1 is untestable without DNA. This CDR3 region has 15 residues. The CDR3 is CASSTGTAGGNEQFF.

V gene TRBV3-1 combines with J gene TRBJ1-2. The CDR3 is 14 residues long. Germline V CDR1 and CDR2: LGHDT, YNNKEL (reference sequence). This chain's CDR3 is CASSQEAGGYGYTF.

This rearrangement joins TRBV15 to TRBJ2-1; TCRdb names TRBD2, which stays unverified in the absence of DNA. There are 19 residues in the CDR3. CDR1 is LNHNV, CDR2 YYDKDF, per germline (reference sequence). CDR3: CATSRAGTSGGNRGFEQFF.

V is TRBV5-1 and J is TRBJ2-1; the TCRdb D gene call, TRBD1, has no DNA to confirm it. The CDR3 is made up of 16 amino acids. Germline CDR1 SGHRS, CDR2 YFSETQ. The CDR3 protein is CASSLLTGQGNNEQFF.

The chain combines TRBV6-2 or TRBV6-3 with TRBJ2-5. Germline CDR1 reads MNHEY; CDR2 reads SVGEGT. CDR3 length: 11 residues. The CDR3 sequence: CASSYGETQYF.

The genes are TRBV29-1 and TRBJ2-3. Germline V CDR1 and CDR2: SQVTM, ANQGSEA. The CDR3 runs 11 residues. This chain's CDR3 is CSVELADTQYF.

This chain connects TRBV5-1 to TRBJ2-5; checking the TCRdb D call of TRBD1 is not possible without DNA. CDR3 length: 14 residues. The germline V gene encodes CDR1 SGHRS and CDR2 YFSETQ. CDR3 amino acids: CASSLGGGRGTQYF.